This passage covers 7 T cell receptor beta chains from one sample sequenced in a study of vaccination effects on CD4 cells after COVID-19. The antigens of these receptors remain unknown. Within the ViraFEST assay, antigen-specific CD4+ T cells underwent expansion with viral peptide pools prior to sequencing. Following 10 days of culture, CD4+ T cells were isolated. Each person got two doses of an mRNA SARS-CoV-2 vaccine, BNT162b2 or mRNA-1273. The table came from immunoSEQ multiplex PCR; TCRdb's copy has only in-frame clones and leaves some out. The table lists about 24,000 clones, over 60% of them singletons. Sequencing used CD4+ T cells from PBMCs cultured with HCoV-NL63 spike peptides, obtained after COVID-19 vaccination. These receptors all stem from a human donor who received a COVID-19 vaccine.

The chain links TRBV23-1 to TRBJ2-7; 7 nucleotides match TRBD1. TRBV23-1 is treated as an ORF (open reading frame) with a function not yet certain. This CDR3 contains 15 residues. Trimming removed 8 bases from V and 2 bases from J; junction bases left unmatched: 12. The CDR3 loop is CASPGFEGATYEQYF. The CDR3 coding sequence is TGCGCCAGCCCTGGTTTCGAGGGGGCTACCTACGAGCAGTACTTC.

This clone was detected only a few times. The rearrangement links TRBV6-6 to TRBJ1-3; a weak D match, TRBD1 (6 bases). V lost 6 bases and J 8 bases, leaving 14 bases between the germline ends. This CDR3 is built from 13 residues. The germline V gene encodes CDR1 MNHNY and CDR2 SVGAGI (reference sequence). The CDR3 DNA follows: TGTGCCAGCAGCAACCCACAGGGCCACACCATATATTTT. Protein product: CASSNPQGHTIYF.

CDR3 sequence: CASSPLQGGSANEKLFF. The CDR3 coding sequence is TGTGCCAGCTCACCTTTACAGGGTGGGTCGGCTAATGAAAAACTGTTTTTT. The rearrangement uses TRBV18 and TRBJ1-4; D may be TRBD1 (6 bases). The ends were cut back, 3 bases at V and 3 bases at J, with 17 bases in the middle. The CDR3 length is 17 residues. Germline assignment: CDR1 KGHSH and CDR2 LQKENI.

V and J are TRBV10-2 and TRBJ1-2, with D uncertain. With 8 bases removed from V and 7 bases from J, the gap between germline ends came to 17 bases. The CDR3 is made up of 13 amino acids. The V gene's germline CDR1 is WSHSY and CDR2 SAAADI. This chain's CDR3 is CASSSRGGSGYTF. CDR3 DNA sequence: TGCGCCAGCTCCAGCCGGGGAGGTAGTGGCTACACCTTC.

The V gene is TRBV4-1, the J gene TRBJ1-2; the D is unclear. V was shortened by 0 bases and J by 0 bases, with 5 bases between the two germline ends. CDR1 and CDR2 (germline): MGHRA, YSYEKL. This CDR3 comprises 14 residues. This CDR3 reads CASSQEGANYGYTF. CDR3 sequence (DNA): TGCGCCAGCAGCCAAGAGGGAGCTAACTATGGCTACACCTTC.

The gene calls are TRBV25-1 and TRBJ1-6; 9 nucleotides agree with TRBD1. In germline, CDR1 is MGHDK, CDR2 SYGVNS. J gave up 7 bases and V 1 base, and 2 bases lay outside the gene matches. The CDR3 length is 15 residues. The DNA of the CDR3 is TGTGCCAGCAGTGAATTACAGGGGGCCAATTCACCCCTCCACTTT. Its protein is CASSELQGANSPLHF. The full variable domain, rest sourced from reference TRBV25-1 and TRBJ1-6, is EADIYQTPRYLVIGTGKKITLECSQTMGHDKMYWYQQDPGMELHLIHYSYGVNSTEKGDLSSESTVSRIRTEHFPLTLESARPSHTSQYLCASSELQGANSPLHFGNGTRLTVT.

V is TRBV10-3 and J is TRBJ1-2, with unresolved D. Germline CDR1 is ENHRY and CDR2 is SYGVKD. CDR3 length equals 15 residues. Trimming pared 1 base from V and 3 bases from J, leaving 12 bases between. The chain's CDR3 is CAISEFGGRDYGYTF. CDR3 nucleotide sequence: TGTGCCATCAGTGAGTTTGGAGGGCGCGACTATGGCTACACCTTC.